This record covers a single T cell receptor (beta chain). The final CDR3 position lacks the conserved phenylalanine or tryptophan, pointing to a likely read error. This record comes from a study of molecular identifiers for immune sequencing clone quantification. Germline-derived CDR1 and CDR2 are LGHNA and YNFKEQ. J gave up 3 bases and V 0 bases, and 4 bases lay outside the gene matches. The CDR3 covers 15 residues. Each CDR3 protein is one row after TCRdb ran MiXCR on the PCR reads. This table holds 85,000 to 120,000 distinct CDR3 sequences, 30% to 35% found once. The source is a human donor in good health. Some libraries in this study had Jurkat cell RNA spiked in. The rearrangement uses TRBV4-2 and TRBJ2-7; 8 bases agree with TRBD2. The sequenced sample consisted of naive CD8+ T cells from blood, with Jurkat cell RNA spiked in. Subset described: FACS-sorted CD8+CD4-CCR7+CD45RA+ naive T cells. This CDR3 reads CASSQEGLAGYEQYY. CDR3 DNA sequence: TGTGCCAGCAGCCAAGAGGGGCTAGCGGGCTACGAGCAGTACTAC.